Shown below are 8 T cell receptor beta chains from a single sample sequenced in a study of CD8+CD57+ T cells in acquired aplastic anemia (dated by TCRdb to about 2018). Patients chosen for sequencing had shown expansion of CD8+CD57+ cells by flow cytometry. For sequencing, an Illumina HiSeq 2000 was employed. Genomic DNA was used as template for profiling of TCR beta VDJ combinations and CDR3 sequences. TCRdb passed the public sequencing reads through fastp at Q25 and MiXCR, retaining productive beta sequences. All rows with the same CDR3 protein become a single entry with the most common DNA and genes. For this sample there are 190,000 or so distinct CDR3 sequences; roughly 50% appear just once. About 1.7% of the sample is taken by the ten largest. The sample consisted of sorted CD4+, CD8+, or CD8+CD57+ T cells (not recorded which) from PBMCs. The receptors stem from a human donor with aplastic anemia.

Only a few counts were recorded for this clonotype. The chain recombines TRBV6-1 with TRBJ1-2, with D perhaps TRBD1 (5 bases). Germline V gene data show CDR1 as MNHNS and CDR2 as SASEGT. This CDR3 is built from 13 residues. Trimming shortened V by 8 bases and J by 5 bases, and 15 bases separated the two germline ends. The CDR3 region has the DNA TGTGCCAGCCATGCCGGCGGGGGGTATGGCTACACCTTC. Its translation: CASHAGGGYGYTF.

The gene calls are TRBV9 and TRBJ1-1; D perhaps matches TRBD1 (6 bases). This CDR3 is built from 15 residues. Looked up from germline, CDR1 is SGDLS and CDR2 is YYNGEE. V was cut by 0 bases and J by 3 bases, with 12 bases left in between. Here the CDR3 DNA reads TGTGCCAGCAGCGTAGGGGGGCTAGCGTACACTGAAGCTTTCTTT. Its translation: CASSVGGLAYTEAFF.

V usage is TRBV6-2 or TRBV6-3 and J usage is TRBJ1-5, with 8 positions matching TRBD1. J was trimmed by 6 bases and V by 2 bases; bases with no gene match: 6. CDR1 MNHEY and CDR2 SVGEGT come from the germline V gene. CDR3 length: 15 residues. The CDR3 DNA sequence: TGTGCCAGCAGTTACGACAGGGGACGGGGTCAGCCCCAGCATTTT. It codes for CASSYDRGRGQPQHF.

This clonotype was seen repeatedly, ten times or more. This rearrangement joins TRBV20-1 to TRBJ2-5, with D hard to call. The CDR3 extends over 13 amino acids. V dropped 4 bases and J dropped 2 bases, with 11 bases sitting between them. In germline, CDR1 is DFQATT, CDR2 SNEGSKA (reference sequence). CDR3 in amino acids: CSAIFSWQETQYF. The CDR3 DNA reads as TGCAGTGCTATATTCAGCTGGCAAGAGACCCAGTACTTC.

The chain joins TRBV20-1 to TRBJ1-5; a weak D match, TRBD1 (6 bases). Germline CDR1 DFQATT, CDR2 SNEGSKA (reference sequence). There are 15 residues in the CDR3. V dropped 6 bases and J dropped 4 bases, with 19 bases sitting between them. The CDR3 protein is CSATRLGASNQPQHF. CDR3 DNA sequence: TGCAGTGCCACGCGTTTGGGGGCGAGTAATCAGCCCCAGCATTTT.

CDR3 amino acids: CASSDGGMNTEAFF. The CDR3 coding sequence is TGTGCCAGCAGTGACGGGGGTATGAACACTGAAGCTTTCTTT. The chain combines TRBV25-1 with TRBJ1-1, with a possible D match to TRBD1 (5 bases). In germline, CDR1 is MGHDK, CDR2 SYGVNS. This CDR3 contains 14 residues. V was trimmed by 3 bases and J by 0 bases, leaving 8 bases between them.

Only a few counts were recorded for this clonotype. V and J are TRBV19 and TRBJ1-6; D possibly corresponds to TRBD1 (5 bases). Germline V gene lookup returns CDR1 LNHDA and CDR2 SQIVND (reference sequence). Trimming shortened V by 2 bases and J by 7 bases, and 9 bases separated the two germline ends. This CDR3 is built from 14 residues. The CDR3 DNA follows: TGTGCCAGTAGTATACAGGGATACAATTCACCCCTCCACTTT. As protein: CASSIQGYNSPLHF.

V and J are TRBV10-3 and TRBJ2-3; the D is unclear. V was cut by 5 bases and J by 0 bases, with 12 bases left in between. The V gene's germline CDR1 is ENHRY and CDR2 SYGVKD. The CDR3 runs 15 residues. The CDR3 nucleotides read TGTGCCATCAGTAGAACATCTCCTAGCACAGATACGCAGTATTTT. Its protein is CAISRTSPSTDTQYF.